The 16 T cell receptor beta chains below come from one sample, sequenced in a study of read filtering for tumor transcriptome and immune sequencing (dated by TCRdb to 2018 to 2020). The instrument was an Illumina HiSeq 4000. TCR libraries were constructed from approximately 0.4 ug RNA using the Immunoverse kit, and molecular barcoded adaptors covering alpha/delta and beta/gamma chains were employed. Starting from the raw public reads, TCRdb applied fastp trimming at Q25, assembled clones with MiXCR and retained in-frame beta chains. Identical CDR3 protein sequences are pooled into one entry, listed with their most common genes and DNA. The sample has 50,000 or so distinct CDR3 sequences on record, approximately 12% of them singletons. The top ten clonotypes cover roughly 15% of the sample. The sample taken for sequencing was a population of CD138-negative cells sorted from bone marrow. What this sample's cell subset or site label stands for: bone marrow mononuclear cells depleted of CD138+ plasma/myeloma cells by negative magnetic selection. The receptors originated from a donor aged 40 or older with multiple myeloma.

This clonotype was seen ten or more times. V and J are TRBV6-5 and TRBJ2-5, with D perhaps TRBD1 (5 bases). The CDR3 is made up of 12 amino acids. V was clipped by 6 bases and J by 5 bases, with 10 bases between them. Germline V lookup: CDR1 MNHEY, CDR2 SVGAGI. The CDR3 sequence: CASRRGSETQYF. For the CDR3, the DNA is TGTGCCAGCAGAAGGGGAAGCGAGACCCAGTACTTC.

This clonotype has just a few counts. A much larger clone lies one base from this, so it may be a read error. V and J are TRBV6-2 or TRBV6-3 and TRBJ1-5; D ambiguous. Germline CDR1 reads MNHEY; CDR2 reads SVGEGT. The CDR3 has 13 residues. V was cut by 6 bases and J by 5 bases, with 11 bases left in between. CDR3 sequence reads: CASRAEADQPQHF. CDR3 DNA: TGTGCCAGCAGGGCGGAGGCCGATCAGCCCCAGCATTTT.

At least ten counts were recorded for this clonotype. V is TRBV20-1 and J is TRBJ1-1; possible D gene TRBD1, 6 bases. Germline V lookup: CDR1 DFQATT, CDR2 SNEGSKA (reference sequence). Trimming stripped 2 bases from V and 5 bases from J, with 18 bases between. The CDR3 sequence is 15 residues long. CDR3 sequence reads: CSARLPSGVLTEAFF. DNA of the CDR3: TGCAGTGCTAGACTACCTTCAGGGGTGTTAACTGAAGCTTTCTTT.

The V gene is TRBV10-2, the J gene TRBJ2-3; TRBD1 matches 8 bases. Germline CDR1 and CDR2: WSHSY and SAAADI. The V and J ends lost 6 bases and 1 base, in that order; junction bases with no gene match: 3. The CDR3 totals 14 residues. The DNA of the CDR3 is TGCGCCAGCAGGCCGACAGGGGGCACAGATACGCAGTATTTT. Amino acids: CASRPTGGTDTQYF.

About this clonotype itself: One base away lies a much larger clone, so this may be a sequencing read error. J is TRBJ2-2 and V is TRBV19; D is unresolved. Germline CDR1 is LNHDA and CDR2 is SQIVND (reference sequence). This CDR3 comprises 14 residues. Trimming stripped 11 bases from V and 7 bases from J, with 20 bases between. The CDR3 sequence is CACRGVRSVGELFF. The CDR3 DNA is TGTGCCTGTCGTGGCGTACGTTCGGTCGGGGAGCTGTTTTTT.

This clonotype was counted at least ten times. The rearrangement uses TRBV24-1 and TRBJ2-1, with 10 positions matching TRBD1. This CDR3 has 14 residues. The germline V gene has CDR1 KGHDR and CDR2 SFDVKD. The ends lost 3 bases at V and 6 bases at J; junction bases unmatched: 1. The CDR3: CATSDRTGGNEQFF. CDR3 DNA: TGTGCCACCAGTGATCGGACAGGGGGCAATGAGCAGTTCTTC.

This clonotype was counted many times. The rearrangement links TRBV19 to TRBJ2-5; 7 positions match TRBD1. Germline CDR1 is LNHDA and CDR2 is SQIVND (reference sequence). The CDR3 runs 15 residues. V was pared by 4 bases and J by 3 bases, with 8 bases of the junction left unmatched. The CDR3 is CASSTSKGQKETQYF. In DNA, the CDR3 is TGTGCCAGTAGTACTTCCAAGGGACAGAAAGAGACCCAGTACTTC.

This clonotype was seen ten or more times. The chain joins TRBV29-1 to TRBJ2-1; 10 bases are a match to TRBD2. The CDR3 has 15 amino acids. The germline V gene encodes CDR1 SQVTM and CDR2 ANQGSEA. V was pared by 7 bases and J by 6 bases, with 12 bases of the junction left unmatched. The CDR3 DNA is TGCAGCGCCCGGGGAGCGGGAGGGCCGGGCAATGAGCAGTTCTTC. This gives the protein CSARGAGGPGNEQFF.

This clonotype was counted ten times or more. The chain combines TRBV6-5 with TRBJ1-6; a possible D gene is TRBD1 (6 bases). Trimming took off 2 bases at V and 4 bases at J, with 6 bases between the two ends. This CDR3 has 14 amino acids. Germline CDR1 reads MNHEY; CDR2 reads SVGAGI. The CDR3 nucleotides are TGTGCCAGCAGTTACGGGACATATAATTCACCCCTCCACTTT. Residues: CASSYGTYNSPLHF.

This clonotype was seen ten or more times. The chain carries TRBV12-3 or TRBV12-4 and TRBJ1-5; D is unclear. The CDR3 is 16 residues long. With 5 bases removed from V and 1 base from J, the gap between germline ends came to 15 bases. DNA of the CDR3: TGTGCCAGCAGTCTGAGATGGTTGAAGAGCAATCAGCCCCAGCATTTT. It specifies CASSLRWLKSNQPQHF.

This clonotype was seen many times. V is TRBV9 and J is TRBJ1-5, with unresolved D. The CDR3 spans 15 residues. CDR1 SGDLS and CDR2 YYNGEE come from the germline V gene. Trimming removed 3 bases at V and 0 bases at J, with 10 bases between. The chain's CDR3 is CASSASSNSNQPQHF. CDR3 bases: TGTGCCAGCAGCGCCTCATCTAATAGCAATCAGCCCCAGCATTTT.

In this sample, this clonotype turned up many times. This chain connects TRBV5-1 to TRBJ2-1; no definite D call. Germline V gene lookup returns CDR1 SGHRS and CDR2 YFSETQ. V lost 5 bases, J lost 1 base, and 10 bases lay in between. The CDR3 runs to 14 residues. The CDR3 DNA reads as TGCGCCAGCAGTAGAGACCATTCCTACAATGAGCAGTTCTTC. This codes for CASSRDHSYNEQFF.

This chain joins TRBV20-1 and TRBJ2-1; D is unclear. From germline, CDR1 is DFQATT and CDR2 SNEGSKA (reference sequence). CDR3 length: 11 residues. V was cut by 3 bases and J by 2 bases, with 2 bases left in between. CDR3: CSARPYNEQFF. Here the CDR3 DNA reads TGCAGTGCTAGGCCCTACAATGAGCAGTTCTTC.

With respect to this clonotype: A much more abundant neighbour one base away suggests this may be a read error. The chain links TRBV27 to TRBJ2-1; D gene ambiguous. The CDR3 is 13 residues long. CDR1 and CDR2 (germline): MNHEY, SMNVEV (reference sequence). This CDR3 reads CASSLNFYNGQFF. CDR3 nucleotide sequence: TGTGCCAGCAGTTTAAACTTCTACAATGGGCAGTTCTTC.

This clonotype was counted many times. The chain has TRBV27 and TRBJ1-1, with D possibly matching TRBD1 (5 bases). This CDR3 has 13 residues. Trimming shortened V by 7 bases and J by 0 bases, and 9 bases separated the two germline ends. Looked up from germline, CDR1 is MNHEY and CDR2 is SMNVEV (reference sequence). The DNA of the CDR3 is TGTGCCAGCAATGGGGGGATGAACACTGAAGCTTTCTTT. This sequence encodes CASNGGMNTEAFF.

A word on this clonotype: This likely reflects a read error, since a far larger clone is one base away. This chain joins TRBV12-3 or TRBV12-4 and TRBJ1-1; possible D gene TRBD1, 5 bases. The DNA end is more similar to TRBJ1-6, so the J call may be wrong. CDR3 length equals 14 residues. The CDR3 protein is CASSYDSYISPLHF. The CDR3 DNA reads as TGTGCCAGCAGTTACGACAGCTATATTTCACCCCTCCACTTT.